This T cell receptor beta chain emerged from a study of T-cell memory formation after mild COVID-19. Study at large: There were largely donor-specific TCR clusters.

As to this clonotype: Antigen specificity is unknown.

Points from the study as a whole: The SARS-CoV-2 specificity of second-wave clones reaching peak at day 37 remained unverified. Contracting CD4+ clones were located mainly in CM and EM, and CD8+ clones in EMRA.

Libraries for TCRalpha and TCRbeta carried sample barcodes and unique molecular identifiers via 5'RACE. TCRdb called the 5' RACE reads again in MiXCR, with one record for every CDR3 protein. The sample carries 300,000 to 400,000 distinct CDR3 sequences, 25% to 30% recorded once. Sequencing used PBMCs or a T cell subset sorted from them (not recorded which). This receptor was taken from an adult woman who had mild COVID-19 (a few samples of this study predate the infection). Cell type and time point are not known.

The CDR3 region is CATSDLSSYEQYF. The CDR3 region has the DNA TGTGCCACCAGTGACCTCAGTTCCTACGAGCAGTACTTC. This sequence joins TRBV24-1 and TRBJ2-7; D is ambiguous. The CDR3 totals 13 residues. Germline values: CDR1 KGHDR, CDR2 SFDVKD. V was trimmed by 4 bases and J by 1 base, leaving 7 bases between them.